This T cell receptor beta chain stems from a study of blood T cells in healthy people across ages. Study as a whole: T cells yielded about one barcoded beta molecule per two cells through template switching.

All donors came from Russia, were Caucasian and healthy, and spanned ages roughly 6 to 95. A remark on this clonotype: Its antigen is as yet unknown.

V was clipped by 0 bases and J by 11 bases, with 14 bases between them. Germline CDR1 SGHRS, CDR2 YFSETQ. The CDR3 is 14 amino acids. The study, taken as a whole, reports: Per-million-T-cell TCR beta diversity fell roughly linearly with age.

A second 7 to 11 cycle PCR used barcoded and J-beta primers. Every cDNA was tagged by a template-switch adaptor with 12 random nucleotides. TCRdb reanalysed the 5' RACE reads using MiXCR and keeps one entry per CDR3 protein. This sample has 1.5 million to 2 million distinct CDR3 sequences, with roughly 49% found just once. The sample comprised blood. The chain carries TRBV5-1 and TRBJ1-4; no clear D gene. The receptor's source is a woman aged 40 to 49 in good health. The DNA of the CDR3 is TGCGCCAGCAGCTTGGATCCGGTCGCTGAGAAACTGTTTTTT. Translating it yields CASSLDPVAEKLFF.